This T cell receptor (beta chain) was captured in a study of vaccination and CD4 T cells after COVID-19. Of note for this clonotype: Its target is not known.

Treatment in this sample: approximately nine-day PBMC culture with coronavirus spike peptide pools or control peptides (ViraFEST assay). Harvesting of the unexposed donor's CD4+ T cells predated the COVID-19 pandemic (2011-2018). This CDR3 is built from 13 residues. Germline CDR1 reads GTSNPN; CDR2 reads SVGIG (reference sequence). The V end was cut by 2 bases, the J end by 3 bases, with 10 bases between. The Oncomine TCR Beta short-read assay was applied to DNA of cultured CD4+ T cells. TCRdb itself ran the PCR reads through MiXCR, one entry per CDR3 protein. This sample has about 7,200 distinct CDR3 sequences; under 40% occur once, and the top ten carry roughly 30%.

The sample comprised CD4+ T cells from blood, cultured in vitro. The sequence derives from a human donor in good health. V is TRBV30 and J is TRBJ1-1; possibly TRBD1 for D (5 bases). CDR3 nucleotide sequence: TGTGCCTGGAGTTTAGGGGTGGACACTGAAGCTTTCTTT. This gives the protein CAWSLGVDTEAFF.